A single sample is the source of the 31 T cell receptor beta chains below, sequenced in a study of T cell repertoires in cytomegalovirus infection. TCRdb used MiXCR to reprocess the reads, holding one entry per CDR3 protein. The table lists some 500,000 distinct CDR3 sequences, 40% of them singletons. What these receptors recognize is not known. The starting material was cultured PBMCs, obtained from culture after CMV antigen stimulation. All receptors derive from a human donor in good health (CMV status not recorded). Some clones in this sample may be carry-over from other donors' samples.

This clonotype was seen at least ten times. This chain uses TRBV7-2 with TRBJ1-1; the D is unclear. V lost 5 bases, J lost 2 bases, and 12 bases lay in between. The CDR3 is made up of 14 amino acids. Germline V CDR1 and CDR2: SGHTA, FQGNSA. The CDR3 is CASSQTAPNTEAFF. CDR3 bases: TGTGCCAGCAGCCAGACCGCCCCTAACACTGAAGCTTTCTTT.

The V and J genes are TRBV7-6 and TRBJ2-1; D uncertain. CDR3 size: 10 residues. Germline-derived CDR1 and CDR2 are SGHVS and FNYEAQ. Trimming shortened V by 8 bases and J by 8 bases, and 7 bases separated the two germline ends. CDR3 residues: CASWLDEQFF. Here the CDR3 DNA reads TGTGCCAGCTGGTTGGATGAGCAGTTCTTC.

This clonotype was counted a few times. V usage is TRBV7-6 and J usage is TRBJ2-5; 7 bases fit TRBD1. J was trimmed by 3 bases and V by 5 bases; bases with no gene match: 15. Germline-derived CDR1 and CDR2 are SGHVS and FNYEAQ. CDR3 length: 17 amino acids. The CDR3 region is CASSPTLLRTGEETQYF. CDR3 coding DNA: TGTGCCAGCAGCCCGACCCTCCTTAGGACAGGCGAAGAGACCCAGTACTTC.

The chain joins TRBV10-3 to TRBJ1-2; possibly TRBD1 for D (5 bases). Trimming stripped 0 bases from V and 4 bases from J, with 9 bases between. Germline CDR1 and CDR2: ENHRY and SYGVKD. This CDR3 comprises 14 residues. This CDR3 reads CAISESDRLYGYTF. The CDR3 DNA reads TGTGCCATCAGTGAGTCTGACAGACTCTATGGCTACACCTTC.

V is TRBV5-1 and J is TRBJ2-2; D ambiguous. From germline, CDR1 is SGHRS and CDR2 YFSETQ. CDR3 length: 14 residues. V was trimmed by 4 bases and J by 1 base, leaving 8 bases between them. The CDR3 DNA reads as TGCGCCAGCAGCGACGTCAGGAACACCGGGGAGCTGTTTTTT. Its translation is CASSDVRNTGELFF. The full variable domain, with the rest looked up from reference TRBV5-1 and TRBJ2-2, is KAGVTQTPRYLIKTRGQQVTLSCSPISGHRSVSWYQQTPGQGLQFLFEYFSETQRNKGNFPGRFSGRQFSNSRSEMNVSTLELGDSALYLCASSDVRNTGELFFGEGSRLTVL.

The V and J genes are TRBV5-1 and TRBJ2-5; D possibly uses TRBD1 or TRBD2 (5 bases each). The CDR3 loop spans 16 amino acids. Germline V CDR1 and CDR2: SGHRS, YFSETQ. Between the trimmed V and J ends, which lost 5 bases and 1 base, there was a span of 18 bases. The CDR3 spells CASRPSGGSSQETQYF. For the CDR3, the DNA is TGCGCCAGCAGACCAAGTGGGGGATCCTCCCAAGAGACCCAGTACTTC.

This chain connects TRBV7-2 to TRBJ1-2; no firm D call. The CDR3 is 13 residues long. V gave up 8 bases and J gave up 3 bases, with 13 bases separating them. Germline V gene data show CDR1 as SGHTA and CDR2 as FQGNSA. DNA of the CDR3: TGTGCCAGCTCATTGGGGATCGACTATGGCTACACCTTC. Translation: CASSLGIDYGYTF.

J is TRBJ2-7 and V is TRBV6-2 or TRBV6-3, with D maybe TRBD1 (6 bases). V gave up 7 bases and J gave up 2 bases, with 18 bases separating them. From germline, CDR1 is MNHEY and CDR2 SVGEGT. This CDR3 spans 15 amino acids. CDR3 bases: TGTGCCAGCACTCAAGAGGACAGCCTACCCTACGAGCAGTACTTC. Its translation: CASTQEDSLPYEQYF.

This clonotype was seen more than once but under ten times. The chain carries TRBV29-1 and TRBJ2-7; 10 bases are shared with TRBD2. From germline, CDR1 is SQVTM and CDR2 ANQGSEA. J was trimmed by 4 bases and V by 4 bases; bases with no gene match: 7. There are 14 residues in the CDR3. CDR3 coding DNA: TGCAGCGTTGTAGGGCTAGCGGGAGTTTACGAGCAGTACTTC. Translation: CSVVGLAGVYEQYF.

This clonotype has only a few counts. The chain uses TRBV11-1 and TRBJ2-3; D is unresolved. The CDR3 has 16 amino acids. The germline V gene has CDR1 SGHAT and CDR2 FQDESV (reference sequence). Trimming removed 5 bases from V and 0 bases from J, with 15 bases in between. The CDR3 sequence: CASSPLVGPSTDTQYF. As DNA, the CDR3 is TGTGCCAGCAGCCCCCTTGTCGGACCTAGCACAGATACGCAGTATTTT.

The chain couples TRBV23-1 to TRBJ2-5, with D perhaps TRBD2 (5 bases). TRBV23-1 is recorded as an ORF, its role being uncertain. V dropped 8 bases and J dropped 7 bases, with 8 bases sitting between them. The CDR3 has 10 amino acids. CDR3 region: CASPGGTQYF. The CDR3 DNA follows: TGCGCCAGCCCTGGAGGGACCCAGTACTTC.

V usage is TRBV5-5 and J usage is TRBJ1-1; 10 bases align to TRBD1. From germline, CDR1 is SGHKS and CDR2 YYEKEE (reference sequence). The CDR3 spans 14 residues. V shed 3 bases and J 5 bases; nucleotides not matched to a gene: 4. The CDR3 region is CASSSGQGGTEAFF. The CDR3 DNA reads TGTGCCAGCAGCTCTGGACAGGGGGGGACTGAAGCTTTCTTT.

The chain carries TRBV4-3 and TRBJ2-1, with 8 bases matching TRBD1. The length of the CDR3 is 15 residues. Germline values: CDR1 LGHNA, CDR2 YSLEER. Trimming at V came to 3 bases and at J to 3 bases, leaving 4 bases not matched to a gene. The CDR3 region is CASSHRDRNYNEQFF. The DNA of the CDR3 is TGCGCCAGCAGCCACCGGGACAGGAACTACAATGAGCAGTTCTTC.

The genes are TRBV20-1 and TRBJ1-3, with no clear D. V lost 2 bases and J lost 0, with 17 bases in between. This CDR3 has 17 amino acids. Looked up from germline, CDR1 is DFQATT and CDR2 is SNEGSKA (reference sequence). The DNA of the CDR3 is TGCAGTGCTAGATCCGTCCGAACGACTAGCTCTGGAAACACCATATATTTT. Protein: CSARSVRTTSSGNTIYF.

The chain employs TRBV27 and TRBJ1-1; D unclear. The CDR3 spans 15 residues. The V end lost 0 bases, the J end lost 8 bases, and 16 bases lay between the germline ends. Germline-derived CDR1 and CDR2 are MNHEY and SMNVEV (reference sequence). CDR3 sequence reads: CASSLSGVSDREAFF. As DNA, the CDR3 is TGTGCCAGCAGTTTATCGGGAGTGAGCGATCGGGAAGCTTTCTTT.

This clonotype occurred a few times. CDR3 sequence reads: CASSLDGSGPSGQYF. DNA for the CDR3: TGTGCCAGCAGCTTAGATGGTTCGGGACCGAGTGGGCAGTACTTC. The V and J genes are TRBV11-2 and TRBJ2-7; D may match TRBD1 or TRBD2 (5 bases each). V was clipped by 0 bases and J by 9 bases, with 18 bases between them. The CDR3 contains 15 residues. CDR1 is SGHAT and CDR2 is FQNNGV in the germline V gene.

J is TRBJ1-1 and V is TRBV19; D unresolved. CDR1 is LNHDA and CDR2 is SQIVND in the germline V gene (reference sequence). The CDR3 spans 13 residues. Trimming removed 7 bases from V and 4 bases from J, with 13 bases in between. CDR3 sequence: CASNHDSTTEAFF. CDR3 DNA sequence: TGTGCCAGTAATCACGATAGCACCACTGAAGCTTTCTTT.

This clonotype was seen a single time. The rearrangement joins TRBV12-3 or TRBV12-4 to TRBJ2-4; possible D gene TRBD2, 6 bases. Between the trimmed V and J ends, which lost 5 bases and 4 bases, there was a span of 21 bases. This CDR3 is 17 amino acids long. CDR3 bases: TGTGCCAGCAGTCCCGGACTACCCCGAGCCCCGAAAAACATTCAGTACTTC. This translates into CASSPGLPRAPKNIQYF.

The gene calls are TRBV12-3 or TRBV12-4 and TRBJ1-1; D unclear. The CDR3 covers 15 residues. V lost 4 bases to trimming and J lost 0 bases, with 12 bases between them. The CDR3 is CASSSARLLNTEAFF. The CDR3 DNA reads TGTGCCAGCAGTTCCGCAAGACTGCTGAACACTGAAGCTTTCTTT.

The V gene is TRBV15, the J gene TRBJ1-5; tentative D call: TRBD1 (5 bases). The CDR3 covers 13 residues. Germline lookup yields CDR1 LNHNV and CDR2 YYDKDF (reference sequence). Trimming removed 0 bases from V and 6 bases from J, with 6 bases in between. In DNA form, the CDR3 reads TGTGCCACCAGCAGAGATACAGGTCAGCCCCAGCATTTT. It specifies CATSRDTGQPQHF.

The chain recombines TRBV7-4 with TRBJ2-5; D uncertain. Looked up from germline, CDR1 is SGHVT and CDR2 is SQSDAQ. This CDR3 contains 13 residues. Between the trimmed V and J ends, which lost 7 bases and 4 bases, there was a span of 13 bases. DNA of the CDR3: TGTGCCAGCAAGTCAAATGAGCTAGAGACCCAGTACTTC. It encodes CASKSNELETQYF. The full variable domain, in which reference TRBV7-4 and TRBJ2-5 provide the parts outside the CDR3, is GAGVSQSPRYKVAKRGRDVALRCDSISGHVTLYWYRQTLGQGSEVLTYSQSDAQRDKSGRPSGRFSAERPERSVSTLKIQRTEQGDSAVYLCASKSNELETQYFGPGTRLLVL.

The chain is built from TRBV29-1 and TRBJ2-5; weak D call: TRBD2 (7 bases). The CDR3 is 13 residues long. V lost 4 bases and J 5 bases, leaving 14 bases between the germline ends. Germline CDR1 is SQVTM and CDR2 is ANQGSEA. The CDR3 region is CSVVEGGVETQYF. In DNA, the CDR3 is TGCAGCGTTGTCGAAGGGGGGGTGGAGACCCAGTACTTC.

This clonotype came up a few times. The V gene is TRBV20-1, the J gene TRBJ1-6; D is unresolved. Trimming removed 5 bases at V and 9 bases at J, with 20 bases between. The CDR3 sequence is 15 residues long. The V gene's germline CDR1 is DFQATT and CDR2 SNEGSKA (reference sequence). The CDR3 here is CSAPTLAVERSPLHF. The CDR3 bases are TGCAGTGCTCCCACTCTGGCAGTCGAACGTTCACCCCTCCACTTT.

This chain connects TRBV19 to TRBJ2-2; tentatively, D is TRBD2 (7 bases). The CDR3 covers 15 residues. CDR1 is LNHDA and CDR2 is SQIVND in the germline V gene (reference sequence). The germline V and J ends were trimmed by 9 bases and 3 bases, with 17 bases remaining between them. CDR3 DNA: TGTGCCAGCCGGGGGGCCAATGGATACACCGGGGAGCTGTTTTTT. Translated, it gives CASRGANGYTGELFF. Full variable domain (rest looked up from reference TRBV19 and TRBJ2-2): DGGITQSPKYLFRKEGQNVTLSCEQNLNHDAMYWYRQDPGQGLRLIYYSQIVNDFQKGDIAEGYSVSREKKESFPLTVTSAQKNPTAFYLCASRGANGYTGELFFGEGSRLTVL.

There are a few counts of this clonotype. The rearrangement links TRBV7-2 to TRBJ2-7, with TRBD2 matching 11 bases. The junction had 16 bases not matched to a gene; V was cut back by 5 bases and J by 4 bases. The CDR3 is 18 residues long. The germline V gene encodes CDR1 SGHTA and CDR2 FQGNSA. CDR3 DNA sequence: TGTGCCAGCAGCACCCGGGCCTCTAGCGGGGGGTTTTTTTACGAGCAGTACTTC. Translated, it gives CASSTRASSGGFFYEQYF.

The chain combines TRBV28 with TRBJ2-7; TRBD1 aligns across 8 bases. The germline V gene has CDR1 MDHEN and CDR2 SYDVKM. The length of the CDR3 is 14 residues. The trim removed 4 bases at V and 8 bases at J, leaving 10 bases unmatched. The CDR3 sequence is CASSWGTTGEQQYF. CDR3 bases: TGTGCCAGCAGTTGGGGGACGACAGGGGAACAGCAGTACTTC.

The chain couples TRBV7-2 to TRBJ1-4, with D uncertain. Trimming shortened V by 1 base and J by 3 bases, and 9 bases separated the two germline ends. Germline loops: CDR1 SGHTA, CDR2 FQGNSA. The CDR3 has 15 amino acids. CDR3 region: CASSLVGMANEKLFF. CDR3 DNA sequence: TGTGCCAGCAGCTTAGTGGGTATGGCTAATGAAAAACTGTTTTTT.

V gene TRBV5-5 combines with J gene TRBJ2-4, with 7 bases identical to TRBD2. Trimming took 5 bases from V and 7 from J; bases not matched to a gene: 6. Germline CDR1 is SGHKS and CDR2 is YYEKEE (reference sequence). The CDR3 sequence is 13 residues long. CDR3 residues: CASRLRGENIQYF. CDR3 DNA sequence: TGTGCCAGCAGGCTCCGGGGGGAGAACATTCAGTACTTC.

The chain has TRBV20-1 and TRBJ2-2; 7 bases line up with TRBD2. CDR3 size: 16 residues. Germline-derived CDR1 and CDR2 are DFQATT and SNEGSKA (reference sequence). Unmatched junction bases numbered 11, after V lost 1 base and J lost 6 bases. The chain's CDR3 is CSARASGGLSPGELFF. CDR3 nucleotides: TGCAGTGCTAGAGCTAGCGGAGGCCTATCCCCCGGGGAGCTGTTTTTT.

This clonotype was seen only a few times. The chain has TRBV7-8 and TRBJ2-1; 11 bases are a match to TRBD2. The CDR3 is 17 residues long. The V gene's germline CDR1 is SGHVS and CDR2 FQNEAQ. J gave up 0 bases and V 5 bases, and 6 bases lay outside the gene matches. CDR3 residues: CASSRTGLADSYNEQFF. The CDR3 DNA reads TGTGCCAGCAGCCGGACGGGACTAGCGGACTCCTACAATGAGCAGTTCTTC.

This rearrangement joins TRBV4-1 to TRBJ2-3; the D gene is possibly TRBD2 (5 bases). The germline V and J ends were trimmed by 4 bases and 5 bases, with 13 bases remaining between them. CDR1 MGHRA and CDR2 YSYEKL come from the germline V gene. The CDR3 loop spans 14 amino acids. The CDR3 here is CASSPFGVLDTQYF. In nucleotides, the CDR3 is TGCGCCAGCAGCCCCTTCGGGGTTTTAGATACGCAGTATTTT.